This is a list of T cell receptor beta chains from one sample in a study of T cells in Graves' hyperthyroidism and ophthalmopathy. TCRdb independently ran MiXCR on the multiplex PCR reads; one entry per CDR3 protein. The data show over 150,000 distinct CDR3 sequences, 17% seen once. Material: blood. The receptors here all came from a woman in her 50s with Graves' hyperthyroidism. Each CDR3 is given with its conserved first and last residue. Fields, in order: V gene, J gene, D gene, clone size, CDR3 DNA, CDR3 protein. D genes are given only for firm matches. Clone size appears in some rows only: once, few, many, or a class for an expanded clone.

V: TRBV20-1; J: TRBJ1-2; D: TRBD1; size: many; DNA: TGCAGTGCTAGAGATCCGGGGACAGGGGGTTCTGGCTACACCTTC; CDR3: CSARDPGTGGSGYTF
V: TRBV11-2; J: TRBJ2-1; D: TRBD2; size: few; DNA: TGTGCCAGCAGCCAACTTAGGACTAGACAAGGGGAGCAGTTCTTC; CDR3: CASSQLRTRQGEQFF
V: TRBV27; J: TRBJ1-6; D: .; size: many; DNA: TGTGCCAGCAGCCGCTTTATGCCCCAGGACAGCGCCGATTCACCCCTCCACTTT; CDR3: CASSRFMPQDSADSPLHF
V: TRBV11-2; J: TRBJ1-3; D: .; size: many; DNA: TGTGCCAGCAGCAGTAAGACCTCTGGAAACACCATATATTTT; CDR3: CASSSKTSGNTIYF
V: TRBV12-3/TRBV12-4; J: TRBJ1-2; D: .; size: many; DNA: TGTGCCAGCAGTAGACAGAGCCACTATGGCTACACCTTC; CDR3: CASSRQSHYGYTF
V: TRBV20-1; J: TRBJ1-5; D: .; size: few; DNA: TGCAGTGCACGGGGGAGCCTTAGCAATCAGCCCCAGCATTTT; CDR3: CSARGSLSNQPQHF
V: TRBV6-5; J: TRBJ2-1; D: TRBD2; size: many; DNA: TGTGCCAGCAGTTACCGGACTAGCCGGTACAATGAGCAGTTCTTC; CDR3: CASSYRTSRYNEQFF
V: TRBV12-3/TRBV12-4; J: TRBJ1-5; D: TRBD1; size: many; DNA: TGTGCCAGCAGTTTCCCAACAGGGGTTCAGCCCCAGCATTTT; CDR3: CASSFPTGVQPQHF
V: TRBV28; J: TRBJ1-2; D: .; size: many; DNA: TGTGCCAGCAGTTCCCGATTATACGTTTTACATGGCTACACCTTC; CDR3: CASSSRLYVLHGYTF
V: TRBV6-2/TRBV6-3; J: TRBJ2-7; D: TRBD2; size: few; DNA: TGTGCCAGCAGTTATAGCGGGAGGGCCATCTCCTACGAGCAGTACTTC; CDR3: CASSYSGRAISYEQYF
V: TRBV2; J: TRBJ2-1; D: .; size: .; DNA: TGTGCCAGCAGTGAAGTCCTCCGGGACCCCTTCCAGACCCAGTTCTTC; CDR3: CASSEVLRDPFQTQFF
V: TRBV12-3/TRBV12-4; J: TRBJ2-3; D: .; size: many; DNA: TGTGCCAGCAGTCTATATGGGTCTAGCACAGATACGCAGTATTTT; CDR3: CASSLYGSSTDTQYF
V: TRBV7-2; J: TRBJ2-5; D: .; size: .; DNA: TGTGCCAGCATTGGGGAGACCCAGTACTTC; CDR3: CASIGETQYF
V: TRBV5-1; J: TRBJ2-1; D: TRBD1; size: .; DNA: TGCGCCAGCAGTTCGCCCCCGGGACAGAGCCACAATGAGCAGTTCTTC; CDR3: CASSSPPGQSHNEQFF
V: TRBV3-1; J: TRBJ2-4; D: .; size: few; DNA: TGTGCCAGCAGCCAAGTGACGGAGAGCAAAAACATTCAGTACTTC; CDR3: CASSQVTESKNIQYF
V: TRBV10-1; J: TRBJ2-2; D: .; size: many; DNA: TGCGCCAGCAGTGAGTGGGCGAACACCGGGGAGCTGTTTTTT; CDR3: CASSEWANTGELFF
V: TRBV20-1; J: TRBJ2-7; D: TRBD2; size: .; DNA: TGCAGTGCTAGGGGGGGACTAGAGGGCTACAATGAGCAGTACTTC; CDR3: CSARGGLEGYNEQYF
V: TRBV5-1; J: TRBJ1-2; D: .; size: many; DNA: TGCGCCAGCAGCCCCTCGTTCGGAACTAACTATGGCTACACCTTC; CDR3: CASSPSFGTNYGYTF
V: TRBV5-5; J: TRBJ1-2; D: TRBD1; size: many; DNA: TGTGCCAGCAGCCTGACAGGGGGCAACTATGGCTACACCTTC; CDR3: CASSLTGGNYGYTF
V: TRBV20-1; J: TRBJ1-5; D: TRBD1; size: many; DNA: TGCAGTGCTCTGAAAAGGGGACAGGGGCACAATCAGCCCCAGCATTTT; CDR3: CSALKRGQGHNQPQHF
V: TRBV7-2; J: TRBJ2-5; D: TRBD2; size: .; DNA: TGTGCCAGCAGTCGCGGACTAGTTGGCGAAGGCCAAGAGACCCAGTACTTC; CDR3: CASSRGLVGEGQETQYF
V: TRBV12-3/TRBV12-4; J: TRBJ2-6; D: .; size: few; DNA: TGTGCCAGCAGGAGACAGAACTCTGGGGCCAACGTCCTGACTTTC; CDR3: CASRRQNSGANVLTF
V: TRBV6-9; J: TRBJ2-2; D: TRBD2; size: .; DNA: TGTGCCAGCAGTTTCCAGGGAGGGAGCGGGGAGCTGTTTTTT; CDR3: CASSFQGGSGELFF
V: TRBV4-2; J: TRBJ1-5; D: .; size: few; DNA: TGTGCCAGCAGCCAAGATAACGGGGTTGGGCAGCCCCAGCATTTT; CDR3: CASSQDNGVGQPQHF
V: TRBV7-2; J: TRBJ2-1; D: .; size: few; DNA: TGTGCCGGCAGCTTGGGGTTGGTTCGTGAGCAGTTCTTC; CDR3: CAGSLGLVREQFF
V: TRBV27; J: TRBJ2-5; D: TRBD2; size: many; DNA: TGTGCCAGCAGATTAGCGGGATCTTCTGAGACCCAGTACTTC; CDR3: CASRLAGSSETQYF
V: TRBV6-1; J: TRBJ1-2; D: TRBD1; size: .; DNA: TGTGCCAGCAGAACCGGGACAGGGATCCGTGGCTACACCTTC; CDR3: CASRTGTGIRGYTF
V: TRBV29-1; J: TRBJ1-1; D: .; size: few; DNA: TGCAGCGTAGAAACGGTGAAAGGGGTCACTGAAGCTTTCTTT; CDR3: CSVETVKGVTEAFF
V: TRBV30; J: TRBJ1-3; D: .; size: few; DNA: TGTGCCGGACACCCCAGGACTGGAAACACCATATATTTT; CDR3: CAGHPRTGNTIYF